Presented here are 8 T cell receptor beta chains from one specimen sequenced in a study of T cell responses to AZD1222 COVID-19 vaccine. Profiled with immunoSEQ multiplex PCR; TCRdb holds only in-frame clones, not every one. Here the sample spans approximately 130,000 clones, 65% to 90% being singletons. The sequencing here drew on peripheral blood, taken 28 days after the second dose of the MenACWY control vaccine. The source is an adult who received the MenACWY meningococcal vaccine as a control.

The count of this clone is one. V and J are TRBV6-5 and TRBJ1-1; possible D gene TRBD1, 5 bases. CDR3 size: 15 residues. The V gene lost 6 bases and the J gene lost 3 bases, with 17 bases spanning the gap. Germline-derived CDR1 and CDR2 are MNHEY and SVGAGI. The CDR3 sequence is CASSPGRRVDTEAFF. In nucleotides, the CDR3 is TGTGCCAGCAGCCCCGGCCGCAGGGTCGACACTGAAGCTTTCTTT.

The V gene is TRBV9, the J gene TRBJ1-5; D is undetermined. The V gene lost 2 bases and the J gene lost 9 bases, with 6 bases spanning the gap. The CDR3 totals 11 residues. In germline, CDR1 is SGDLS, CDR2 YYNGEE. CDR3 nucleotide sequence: TGTGCCAGCAGCGTTGTAGGGCCCCAGCATTTT. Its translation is CASSVVGPQHF. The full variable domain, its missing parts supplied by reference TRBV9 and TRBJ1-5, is DSGVTQTPKHLITATGQRVTLRCSPRSGDLSVYWYQQSLDQGLQFLIQYYNGEERAKGNILERFSAQQFPDLHSELNLSSLELGDSALYFCASSVVGPQHFGDGTRLSIL.

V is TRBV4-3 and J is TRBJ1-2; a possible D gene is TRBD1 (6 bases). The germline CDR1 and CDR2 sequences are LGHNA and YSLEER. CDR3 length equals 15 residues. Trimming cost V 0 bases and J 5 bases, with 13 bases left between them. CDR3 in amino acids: CASSQETGSGYGYTF. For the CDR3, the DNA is TGCGCCAGCAGCCAAGAAACAGGGAGTGGGTATGGCTACACCTTC.

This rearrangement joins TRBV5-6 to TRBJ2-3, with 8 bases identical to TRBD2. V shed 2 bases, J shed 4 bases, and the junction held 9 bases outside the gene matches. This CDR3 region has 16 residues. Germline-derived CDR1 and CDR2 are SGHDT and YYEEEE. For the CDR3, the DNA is TGTGCCAGCAGCTTCAAAGACGGGAGGGGGTCAGATACGCAGTATTTT. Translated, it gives CASSFKDGRGSDTQYF.

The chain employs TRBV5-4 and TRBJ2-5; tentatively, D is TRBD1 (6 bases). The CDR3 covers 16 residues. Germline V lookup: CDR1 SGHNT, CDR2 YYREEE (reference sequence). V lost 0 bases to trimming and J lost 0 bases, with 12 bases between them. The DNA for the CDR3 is TGTGCCAGCAGCTTGGAGGGCCAGGGGTACCAAGAGACCCAGTACTTC. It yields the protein CASSLEGQGYQETQYF.

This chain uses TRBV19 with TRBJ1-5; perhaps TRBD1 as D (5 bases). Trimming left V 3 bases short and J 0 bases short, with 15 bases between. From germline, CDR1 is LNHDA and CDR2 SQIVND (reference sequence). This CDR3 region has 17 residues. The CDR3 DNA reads TGTGCCAGTAGTATGAGGTTGGGTCAGGGTAGCAATCAGCCCCAGCATTTT. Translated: CASSMRLGQGSNQPQHF.

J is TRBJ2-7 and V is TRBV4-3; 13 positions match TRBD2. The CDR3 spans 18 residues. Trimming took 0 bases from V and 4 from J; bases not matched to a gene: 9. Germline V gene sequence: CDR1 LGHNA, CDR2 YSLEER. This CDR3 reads CASSQEHPGTSGIYEQYF. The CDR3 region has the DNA TGCGCCAGCAGCCAAGAACATCCCGGGACTAGCGGGATTTACGAGCAGTACTTC.

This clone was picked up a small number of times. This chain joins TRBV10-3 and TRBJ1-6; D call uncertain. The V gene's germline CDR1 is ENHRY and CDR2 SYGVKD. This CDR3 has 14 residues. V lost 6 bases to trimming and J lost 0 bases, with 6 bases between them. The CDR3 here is CAISTSSYNSPLHF. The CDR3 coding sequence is TGTGCCATCAGCACGAGCTCCTATAATTCACCCCTCCACTTT.